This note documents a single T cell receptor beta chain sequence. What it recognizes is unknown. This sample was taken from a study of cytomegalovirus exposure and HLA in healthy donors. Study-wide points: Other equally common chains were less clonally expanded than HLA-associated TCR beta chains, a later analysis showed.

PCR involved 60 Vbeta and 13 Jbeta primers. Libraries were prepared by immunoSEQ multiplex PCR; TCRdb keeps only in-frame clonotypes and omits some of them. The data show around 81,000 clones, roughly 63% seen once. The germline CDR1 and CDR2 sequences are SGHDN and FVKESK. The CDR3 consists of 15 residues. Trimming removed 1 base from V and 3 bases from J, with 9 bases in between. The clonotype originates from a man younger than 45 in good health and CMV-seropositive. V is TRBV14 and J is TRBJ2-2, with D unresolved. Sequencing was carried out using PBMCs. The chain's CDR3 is CASSQVRSDTGELFF. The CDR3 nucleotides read TGTGCCAGCAGCCAAGTCAGGTCAGACACCGGGGAGCTGTTTTTT.